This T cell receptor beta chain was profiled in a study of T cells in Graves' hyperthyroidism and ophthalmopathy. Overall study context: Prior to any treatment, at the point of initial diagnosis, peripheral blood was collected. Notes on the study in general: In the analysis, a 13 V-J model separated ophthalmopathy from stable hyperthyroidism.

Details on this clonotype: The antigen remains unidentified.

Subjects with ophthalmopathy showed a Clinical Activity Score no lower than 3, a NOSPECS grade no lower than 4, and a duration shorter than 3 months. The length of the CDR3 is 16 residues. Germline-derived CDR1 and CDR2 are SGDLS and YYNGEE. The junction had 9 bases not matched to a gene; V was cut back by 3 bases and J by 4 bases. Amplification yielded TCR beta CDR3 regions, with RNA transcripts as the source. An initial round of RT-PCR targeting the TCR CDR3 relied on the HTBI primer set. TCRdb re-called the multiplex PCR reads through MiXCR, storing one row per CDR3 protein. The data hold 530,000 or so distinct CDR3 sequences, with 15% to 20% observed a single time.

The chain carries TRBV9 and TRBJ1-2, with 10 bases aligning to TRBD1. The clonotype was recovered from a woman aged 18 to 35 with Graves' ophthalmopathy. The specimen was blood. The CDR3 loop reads CASSDSTRTGGYGYTF. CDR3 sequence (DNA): TGTGCCAGCAGCGATAGTACCCGGACAGGGGGCTATGGCTACACCTTC.